This T cell receptor (beta chain) was documented in a study of shared clonotypes between healthy human individuals. The V gene's germline CDR1 is MNHNS and CDR2 SASEGT. The V end was cut by 2 bases, the J end by 5 bases, with 5 bases between. This CDR3 spans 12 amino acids. Study-wide points: Clonotype sharing among donors, it was expected, would be affected by sequencing depth.

Here immunoSEQ multiplex PCR was the method, and the copy in TCRdb shows in-frame clones only, minus some. Altogether about 2.2 million clones are present, 90% to 95% being singletons, with the ten largest covering around 1.7%. Terminally differentiated effector memory CD45RA+ cells were excluded from the naive CD8 cells, which were CD45RO-negative and positively selected for CCR7. With respect to this clone: No antigen is known for it.

Sequences were obtained from naive CD8+ T cells from PBMCs. The chain is built from TRBV6-1 and TRBJ2-3; no clear D gene. The clonotype comes from a man younger than 35 in good health. Some clones in this sample may be carry-over from other donors' samples. The CDR3 sequence: CASSEKGDTQYF. DNA for the CDR3: TGTGCCAGCAGTGAAAAGGGAGATACGCAGTATTTT.